Listed below are T cell receptor beta chains from one sample, sequenced in a study of blood T cell repertoires in COVID-19. Sequencing used immunoSEQ multiplex PCR; TCRdb keeps in-frame clones, though not all of them. The data contain 250,000 or so clones, over 80% of them singletons. Specimen: PBMCs or T cells enriched from blood (not recorded which). The receptors shown here come from a woman aged 40 to 50 who had been exposed to COVID-19. The CDR3 runs from the conserved cysteine through the conserved F or W. Each record gives: clone size, D gene, V gene, J gene, CDR3 DNA, CDR3 protein. A D gene is named only where the DNA matches it firmly. Clone size is shown for a subset of rows, as once, few, many or a class of expanded clone.

size: once
D: TRBD1
V: TRBV28
J: TRBJ2-1
DNA: TGTGCCAGCAATCAAGACTGGGGACAGCACAATGAGCAGTTCTTC
CDR3: CASNQDWGQHNEQFF

size: -
D: -
V: TRBV6-5
J: TRBJ2-2
DNA: TGTGCCAGCAGTCAACTAGCTGAACCCGGGGAGCTGTTTTTT
CDR3: CASSQLAEPGELFF

size: -
D: -
V: TRBV6-1
J: TRBJ2-6
DNA: TGTGCCAGCAGTGACGGGACTTCTGGGGCCAACGTCCTGACTTTC
CDR3: CASSDGTSGANVLTF

size: -
D: -
V: TRBV6-5
J: TRBJ1-4
DNA: TGTGCCAGCAGCCTGCACAGCCCAACTAATGAAAAACTGTTTTTT
CDR3: CASSLHSPTNEKLFF

size: -
D: TRBD1
V: TRBV5-5
J: TRBJ2-7
DNA: TGTGCCAGCAGCTTGGGTTTCCAGGGGGCGAATGAGCAGTACTTC
CDR3: CASSLGFQGANEQYF

size: -
D: TRBD1
V: TRBV6-6
J: TRBJ1-5
DNA: TGTGCCAGCAGGGAGGGACAGGGCACTCAGCCCCAGCATTTT
CDR3: CASREGQGTQPQHF

size: -
D: -
V: TRBV29-1
J: TRBJ1-1
DNA: TGCAGCGTTGATGGACAGCCGAACACTGAAGCTTTCTTT
CDR3: CSVDGQPNTEAFF

size: -
D: -
V: TRBV7-3
J: TRBJ2-3
DNA: TGTGCCAGCAGCTTAGGGAGGGACACAGGCACAGATACGCAGTATTTT
CDR3: CASSLGRDTGTDTQYF

size: -
D: -
V: TRBV6-1
J: TRBJ2-7
DNA: TGTGCCAGCAGTGATCACGGGATATCATACGAGCAGTACTTC
CDR3: CASSDHGISYEQYF

size: few
D: TRBD1
V: TRBV11-3
J: TRBJ2-5
DNA: TGTGCCAGCAGCAAAAGGGACAGCCAAGAGACCCAGTACTTC
CDR3: CASSKRDSQETQYF

size: -
D: -
V: TRBV4-1
J: TRBJ1-1
DNA: TGCGCCAGCAGCCAAGTAACAGATACTGAAGCTTTCTTT
CDR3: CASSQVTDTEAFF

size: -
D: TRBD2
V: TRBV4-2
J: TRBJ2-3
DNA: TGTGCCAGCAGCCCCACCGGTAGCGGGATCAGCACAGATACGCAGTATTTT
CDR3: CASSPTGSGISTDTQYF

size: -
D: -
V: TRBV30
J: TRBJ1-3
DNA: TGTGCCTGGACCCTCGGTGGCAATGTTCGAGGGTCTGGAAACACCATATATTTT
CDR3: CAWTLGGNVRGSGNTIYF

size: -
D: -
V: TRBV5-1
J: TRBJ1-1
DNA: TGCGCCAGCAGCTTGGTACTTTCAGGCCGTGAAGCTTTCTTT
CDR3: CASSLVLSGREAFF

size: -
D: TRBD1
V: TRBV7-2
J: TRBJ1-2
DNA: TGTGCCAGCAGCTTAGTGGAGACAGGGAACTATGGCTACACCTTC
CDR3: CASSLVETGNYGYTF

size: -
D: -
V: TRBV5-8
J: TRBJ1-5
DNA: TGTGCCAGCATCCTCCCCGGGTACTCGGATCAGCCCCAGCATTTT
CDR3: CASILPGYSDQPQHF

size: once
D: TRBD1
V: TRBV7-3
J: TRBJ1-6
DNA: TGTGCCAGCAGCTTGACAGGGGGTTACAATTCACCCCTCCACTTT
CDR3: CASSLTGGYNSPLHF

size: -
D: TRBD1
V: TRBV7-2
J: TRBJ2-6
DNA: TGTGCCAGCAGCTTAGCTCTTCCCGGGACAGCCTCTGACTCTGGGGCCAACGTCCTGACTTTC
CDR3: CASSLALPGTASDSGANVLTF

size: -
D: TRBD2
V: TRBV5-1
J: TRBJ2-1
DNA: TGTGCCAGCAGCTTTTCGGTGGGAGGGCCGTATGAGCAGTTCTTC
CDR3: CASSFSVGGPYEQFF